This T cell receptor (beta chain) is drawn from a study of blood T cell repertoires in COVID-19. Looking at the study overall: Acute-phase and convalescent COVID-19 samples originated in the United States, Italy and Spain. Sample material is recorded as cDNA or gDNA derived from T cells, B-cell-depleted T cells, or PBMCs.

The CDR3 has 13 residues. The V end was cut by 3 bases, the J end by 4 bases, with 7 bases between. The V gene's germline CDR1 is LNHDA and CDR2 SQIVND (reference sequence). In the study's own analysis: Reference gene primers were amplified, and this amplification served to estimate nucleated cell counts. Generated by immunoSEQ multiplex PCR, the TCRdb table keeps only in-frame clones and is missing some. D and trimming come from the DNA, and the V and J calls and clone size come from that table. This table holds 25,000 to 30,000 clones, roughly 80% found once. Sequences were obtained from peripheral blood. This TCR derives from a man between 50 and 59 years old with active or convalescent COVID-19. The chain has TRBV19 and TRBJ1-5; D ambiguous. CDR3 region: CASSILVNQPQHF. The CDR3 DNA sequence: TGTGCCAGTAGTATCCTCGTGAATCAGCCCCAGCATTTT.